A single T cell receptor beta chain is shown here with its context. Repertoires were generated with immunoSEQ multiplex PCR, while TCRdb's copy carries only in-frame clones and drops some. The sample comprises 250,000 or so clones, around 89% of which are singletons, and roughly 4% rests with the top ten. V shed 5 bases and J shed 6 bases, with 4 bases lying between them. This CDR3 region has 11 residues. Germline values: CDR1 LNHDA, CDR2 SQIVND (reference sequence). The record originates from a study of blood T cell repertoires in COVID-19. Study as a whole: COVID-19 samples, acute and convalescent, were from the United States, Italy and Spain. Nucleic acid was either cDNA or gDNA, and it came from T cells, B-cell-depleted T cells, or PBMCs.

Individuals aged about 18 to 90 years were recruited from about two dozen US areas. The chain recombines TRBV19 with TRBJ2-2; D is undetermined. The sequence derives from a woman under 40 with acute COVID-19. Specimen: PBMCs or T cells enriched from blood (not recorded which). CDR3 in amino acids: CASSGSGELFF. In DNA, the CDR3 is TGTGCCAGTAGTGGCTCCGGGGAGCTGTTTTTT.